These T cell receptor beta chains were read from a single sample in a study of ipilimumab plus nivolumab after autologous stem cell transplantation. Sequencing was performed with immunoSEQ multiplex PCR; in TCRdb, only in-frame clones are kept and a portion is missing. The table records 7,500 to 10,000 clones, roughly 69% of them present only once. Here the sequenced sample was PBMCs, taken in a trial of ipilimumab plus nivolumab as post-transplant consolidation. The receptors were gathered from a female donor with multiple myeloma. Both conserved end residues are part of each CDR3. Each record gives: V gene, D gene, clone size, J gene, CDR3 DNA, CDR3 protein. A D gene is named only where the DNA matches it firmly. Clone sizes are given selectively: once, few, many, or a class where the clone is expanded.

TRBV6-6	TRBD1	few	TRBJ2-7	TGTGCCAGCAGTTACGCCGGGACAGACTACGAGCAGTACTTC	CASSYAGTDYEQYF
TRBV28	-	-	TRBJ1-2	TGTGCCAGCAGTTTGGGCAGCTTTAACTATGGCTACACCTTC	CASSLGSFNYGYTF
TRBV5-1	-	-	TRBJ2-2	TGCGCCAGCAGCTTGGAAGCGTCCAACACCGGGGAGCTGTTTTTT	CASSLEASNTGELFF
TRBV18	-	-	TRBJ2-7	TGTGCCAGCTCACAACTACCGACCCACGGGGGTCTCGAGCAGTACTTC	CASSQLPTHGGLEQYF
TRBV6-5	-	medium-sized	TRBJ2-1	TGTGCCAGCAGTAACTGGGGAAATGAGCAGTTCTTC	CASSNWGNEQFF
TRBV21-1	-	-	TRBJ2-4	TGTGCCAGCAGCAAAAACAGGACAGGGGGTAGGGTCAAAAACATTCAGTACTTC	CASSKNRTGGRVKNIQYF
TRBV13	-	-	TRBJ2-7	TGTGCCAGCAGCTTAGCACTCCGGGGCGAGCAGTACTTC	CASSLALRGEQYF
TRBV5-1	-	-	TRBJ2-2	TGCGCCACCTCAGATGCAGGGATAAACACCGGGGAGCTGTTTTTT	CATSDAGINTGELFF
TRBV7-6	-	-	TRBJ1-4	TGTGCCAGCAGCTTGGGACACCAAGCGACAACTAATGAAAAACTGTTTTTT	CASSLGHQATTNEKLFF
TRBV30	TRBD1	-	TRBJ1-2	TGTGCCATCGACTTCGACAGGGACCGATATGGCTACACCTTC	CAIDFDRDRYGYTF
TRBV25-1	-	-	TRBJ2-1	TGTGCCAGCAGTCTGTACAATGAGCAGTTCTTC	CASSLYNEQFF
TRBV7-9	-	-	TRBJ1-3	TGTGCCAGCAGCTTAAACAGAGGAAACACCATATATTTT	CASSLNRGNTIYF